The rows below give T cell receptor beta chains drawn from one sample of a study of T-cell reconstitution after alpha-beta-depleted transplantation in children. TCRdb fed the PCR reads into MiXCR, producing one record per CDR3 protein. The sample yields around 210,000 distinct CDR3 sequences, about 7% seen once. This specimen was PBMCs, taken before TCRalphabeta/CD19-depleted stem cell transplant. These receptors were obtained from a boy between 2 and 10 years old with acute lymphoblastic leukemia, due to receive a stem cell transplant. CDR3s include the opening cysteine and the closing phenylalanine or tryptophan. Fields, in order: CDR3 length, clone size, V gene, J gene, D gene, CDR3 protein, CDR3 DNA. A D gene is named only where the DNA matches it firmly. Size values are once, few and many counts, or a class for expanded clones, and some rows have none.

CDR3 length: 16; clone size: many; V gene: TRBV12-3/TRBV12-4; J gene: TRBJ2-7; D gene: -; CDR3 protein: CASSLGLRGGTHEQYF; CDR3 DNA: TGTGCCAGCAGTTTAGGGCTGAGGGGTGGCACCCACGAGCAGTACTTC
CDR3 length: 14; clone size: -; V gene: TRBV30; J gene: TRBJ1-6; D gene: -; CDR3 protein: CAWSTNRVDSPLHF; CDR3 DNA: TGTGCCTGGAGTACCAACAGGGTCGATTCACCCCTCCACTTT
CDR3 length: 14; clone size: few; V gene: TRBV28; J gene: TRBJ1-1; D gene: -; CDR3 protein: CASRSGTQDTEAFF; CDR3 DNA: TGTGCCAGCCGTTCCGGGACGCAAGACACTGAAGCTTTCTTT
CDR3 length: 13; clone size: -; V gene: TRBV6-1; J gene: TRBJ2-5; D gene: -; CDR3 protein: CASRPRGQETQYF; CDR3 DNA: TGTGCCAGCAGGCCGCGGGGCCAAGAGACCCAGTACTTC
CDR3 length: 17; clone size: many; V gene: TRBV5-1; J gene: TRBJ2-1; D gene: TRBD2; CDR3 protein: CASSLLTSGGGNNEQFF; CDR3 DNA: TGCGCCAGCAGCTTGCTTACTAGCGGGGGGGGAAACAATGAGCAGTTCTTC
CDR3 length: 14; clone size: few; V gene: TRBV6-1; J gene: TRBJ2-5; D gene: TRBD2; CDR3 protein: CASGKTSSKETQYF; CDR3 DNA: TGTGCCAGCGGAAAGACTAGCTCGAAAGAGACCCAGTACTTC
CDR3 length: 14; clone size: -; V gene: TRBV20-1; J gene: TRBJ2-5; D gene: TRBD1; CDR3 protein: CSASGQGAWETQYF; CDR3 DNA: TGCAGTGCTTCGGGACAGGGGGCATGGGAGACCCAGTACTTC
CDR3 length: 15; clone size: -; V gene: TRBV7-9; J gene: TRBJ1-3; D gene: -; CDR3 protein: CASILRVDSGNTIYF; CDR3 DNA: TGTGCCAGCATCCTCAGGGTCGACTCTGGAAACACCATATATTTT
CDR3 length: 11; clone size: many; V gene: TRBV12-2; J gene: TRBJ2-5; D gene: -; CDR3 protein: CASRPLETQYF; CDR3 DNA: TGTGCAAGTCGCCCCCTAGAGACCCAGTACTTC
CDR3 length: 14; clone size: few; V gene: TRBV6-4; J gene: TRBJ2-7; D gene: -; CDR3 protein: CASSATFLGDEQYF; CDR3 DNA: TGTGCCAGCAGTGCGACCTTCCTGGGAGACGAGCAGTACTTC
CDR3 length: 13; clone size: -; V gene: TRBV5-1; J gene: TRBJ2-1; D gene: -; CDR3 protein: CASSFWVGGISVF; CDR3 DNA: TGCGCCAGCAGCTTCTGGGTTGGGGGTATATCGGTCTTC
CDR3 length: 15; clone size: -; V gene: TRBV6-5; J gene: TRBJ1-2; D gene: -; CDR3 protein: CASSYPKQGSYGYTF; CDR3 DNA: TGTGCCAGCAGTTACCCGAAACAGGGCTCCTATGGCTACACCTTC
CDR3 length: 13; clone size: few; V gene: TRBV5-1; J gene: TRBJ2-1; D gene: -; CDR3 protein: CASSLRGAHEQFF; CDR3 DNA: TGCGCCAGCAGCTTGAGAGGGGCCCATGAGCAGTTCTTC
CDR3 length: 15; clone size: -; V gene: TRBV4-3; J gene: TRBJ2-5; D gene: -; CDR3 protein: CASSQSSAFQETQYF; CDR3 DNA: TGCGCCAGCAGCCAATCGTCGGCGTTCCAAGAGACCCAGTACTTC
CDR3 length: 15; clone size: many; V gene: TRBV15; J gene: TRBJ1-2; D gene: TRBD1; CDR3 protein: CATSRPGTGDDGYTF; CDR3 DNA: TGTGCCACCAGCAGACCCGGGACAGGGGATGATGGCTACACCTTC
CDR3 length: 14; clone size: many; V gene: TRBV10-3; J gene: TRBJ2-2; D gene: -; CDR3 protein: CAISERQNTGELFF; CDR3 DNA: TGTGCCATCAGTGAGAGGCAGAACACCGGGGAGCTGTTTTTT
CDR3 length: 16; clone size: few; V gene: TRBV4-2; J gene: TRBJ1-1; D gene: -; CDR3 protein: CASSQDLPGTNTEAFF; CDR3 DNA: TGTGCCAGCAGCCAAGATCTCCCCGGGACTAACACTGAAGCTTTCTTT
CDR3 length: 15; clone size: few; V gene: TRBV5-1; J gene: TRBJ2-7; D gene: TRBD2; CDR3 protein: CASSLAQAPGGEQYF; CDR3 DNA: TGCGCCAGCAGCTTGGCCCAGGCGCCGGGGGGGGAGCAGTACTTC
CDR3 length: 15; clone size: many; V gene: TRBV28; J gene: TRBJ2-7; D gene: -; CDR3 protein: CASSWDTLSSYEQYF; CDR3 DNA: TGTGCCAGCAGTTGGGACACCTTGAGCTCCTACGAGCAGTACTTC
CDR3 length: 17; clone size: -; V gene: TRBV14; J gene: TRBJ2-1; D gene: TRBD2; CDR3 protein: CASSPQGPLADYNEQFF; CDR3 DNA: TGTGCCAGCAGCCCCCAAGGACCACTAGCGGATTACAATGAGCAGTTCTTC
CDR3 length: 16; clone size: many; V gene: TRBV3-1; J gene: TRBJ2-3; D gene: -; CDR3 protein: CASSQDPGVGADTQYF; CDR3 DNA: TGTGCCAGCAGCCAAGACCCGGGAGTTGGAGCAGATACGCAGTATTTT
CDR3 length: 15; clone size: many; V gene: TRBV3-1; J gene: TRBJ2-7; D gene: TRBD1; CDR3 protein: CASSQGQGASYEQYF; CDR3 DNA: TGTGCCAGCAGCCAAGGACAGGGGGCATCCTACGAGCAGTACTTC
CDR3 length: 15; clone size: many; V gene: TRBV5-1; J gene: TRBJ2-3; D gene: TRBD2; CDR3 protein: CASSFARGGSDTQYF; CDR3 DNA: TGCGCCAGCAGCTTTGCACGGGGGGGATCAGATACGCAGTATTTT
CDR3 length: 15; clone size: -; V gene: TRBV7-2; J gene: TRBJ2-7; D gene: TRBD2; CDR3 protein: CASSLGGGRDYEQYF; CDR3 DNA: TGTGCCAGCAGCTTAGGGGGCGGGAGGGACTACGAGCAGTACTTC
CDR3 length: 16; clone size: many; V gene: TRBV7-3; J gene: TRBJ2-1; D gene: TRBD2; CDR3 protein: CASSLYPSGSYNEQFF; CDR3 DNA: TGTGCCAGCAGCTTATACCCTAGCGGCTCCTACAATGAGCAGTTCTTC
CDR3 length: 12; clone size: many; V gene: TRBV30; J gene: TRBJ1-3; D gene: -; CDR3 protein: CAWSPAGNTIYF; CDR3 DNA: TGTGCCTGGAGCCCGGCGGGAAACACCATATATTTT
CDR3 length: 15; clone size: many; V gene: TRBV5-1; J gene: TRBJ1-3; D gene: -; CDR3 protein: CASSLSGTRGNTIYF; CDR3 DNA: TGCGCCAGCAGCTTATCCGGGACAAGAGGAAACACCATATATTTT
CDR3 length: 17; clone size: few; V gene: TRBV6-5; J gene: TRBJ1-1; D gene: TRBD1; CDR3 protein: CASSWGTGGRSNTEAFF; CDR3 DNA: TGTGCCAGCAGTTGGGGGACAGGGGGCCGTTCGAACACTGAAGCTTTCTTT
CDR3 length: 17; clone size: -; V gene: TRBV18; J gene: TRBJ1-3; D gene: -; CDR3 protein: CASSPRPQEPAGNTIYF; CDR3 DNA: TGTGCCAGCTCGCCCCGGCCGCAGGAGCCTGCTGGAAACACCATATATTTT
CDR3 length: 17; clone size: -; V gene: TRBV4-2; J gene: TRBJ2-7; D gene: -; CDR3 protein: CASSQFSVGVVPYEQYF; CDR3 DNA: TGTGCCAGCAGCCAATTTTCCGTTGGAGTAGTCCCCTACGAGCAGTACTTC
CDR3 length: 15; clone size: many; V gene: TRBV6-2/TRBV6-3; J gene: TRBJ2-2; D gene: TRBD1; CDR3 protein: CASSYRTGYTGELFF; CDR3 DNA: TGTGCCAGCAGTTACAGGACAGGGTACACCGGGGAGCTGTTTTTT
CDR3 length: 12; clone size: many; V gene: TRBV4-2; J gene: TRBJ2-1; D gene: TRBD1; CDR3 protein: CASSQGDSEQFF; CDR3 DNA: TGTGCCAGCAGCCAAGGGGACAGTGAGCAGTTCTTC
CDR3 length: 14; clone size: many; V gene: TRBV9; J gene: TRBJ1-3; D gene: -; CDR3 protein: CASSVTTSGNTIYF; CDR3 DNA: TGTGCCAGCAGCGTCACAACCTCTGGAAACACCATATATTTT
CDR3 length: 11; clone size: -; V gene: TRBV11-2; J gene: TRBJ1-1; D gene: TRBD1; CDR3 protein: CASSLRGGAFF; CDR3 DNA: TGTGCCAGCAGCCTCAGGGGGGGAGCTTTCTTT
CDR3 length: 15; clone size: many; V gene: TRBV11-3; J gene: TRBJ2-3; D gene: -; CDR3 protein: CASSLRGDRTDTQYF; CDR3 DNA: TGTGCCAGCAGCTTAAGAGGGGACCGCACAGATACGCAGTATTTT
CDR3 length: 15; clone size: few; V gene: TRBV20-1; J gene: TRBJ2-7; D gene: TRBD2; CDR3 protein: CSARVEAGGPYEQYF; CDR3 DNA: TGCAGTGCTAGAGTAGAAGCGGGAGGGCCCTACGAGCAGTACTTC
CDR3 length: 15; clone size: -; V gene: TRBV5-1; J gene: TRBJ1-2; D gene: -; CDR3 protein: CASSPRGGGHHGYTF; CDR3 DNA: TGCGCCAGCAGCCCCCGAGGCGGGGGTCACCATGGCTACACCTTC
CDR3 length: 14; clone size: -; V gene: TRBV27; J gene: TRBJ1-2; D gene: -; CDR3 protein: CASSARGSNYGYTF; CDR3 DNA: TGTGCCAGCAGCGCGAGGGGGTCTAACTATGGCTACACCTTC
CDR3 length: 15; clone size: many; V gene: TRBV6-2/TRBV6-3; J gene: TRBJ2-6; D gene: -; CDR3 protein: CASSYWGPGANVLTF; CDR3 DNA: TGTGCCAGCAGTTATTGGGGGCCTGGGGCCAACGTCCTGACTTTC
CDR3 length: 18; clone size: few; V gene: TRBV20-1; J gene: TRBJ1-5; D gene: -; CDR3 protein: CSASPRGHGAYSNQPQHF; CDR3 DNA: TGCAGTGCTAGCCCTCGTGGGCACGGGGCCTATAGCAATCAGCCCCAGCATTTT
CDR3 length: 17; clone size: once; V gene: TRBV4-2; J gene: TRBJ2-1; D gene: TRBD2; CDR3 protein: CAMSRALGREVILEQFF; CDR3 DNA: TGTGCCATGAGCCGCGCGTTGGGGCGGGAGGTAATTTTAGAGCAGTTCTTC
CDR3 length: 13; clone size: many; V gene: TRBV28; J gene: TRBJ2-7; D gene: -; CDR3 protein: CASHGTGVREQYF; CDR3 DNA: TGTGCCAGCCACGGGACCGGAGTCAGGGAGCAGTACTTC
CDR3 length: 17; clone size: many; V gene: TRBV5-1; J gene: TRBJ2-1; D gene: TRBD2; CDR3 protein: CASSFFQREGLFDEQFF; CDR3 DNA: TGCGCCAGCAGCTTCTTCCAGCGGGAGGGCCTGTTCGATGAGCAGTTCTTC
CDR3 length: 17; clone size: many; V gene: TRBV4-2; J gene: TRBJ2-1; D gene: TRBD2; CDR3 protein: CASSQGNLAGGLNEQFF; CDR3 DNA: TGTGCCAGCAGCCAAGGCAACCTAGCGGGAGGGTTGAATGAGCAGTTCTTC
CDR3 length: 12; clone size: many; V gene: TRBV28; J gene: TRBJ2-7; D gene: -; CDR3 protein: CASSVTLYEQYF; CDR3 DNA: TGTGCCAGCAGTGTAACCTTATACGAGCAGTACTTC
CDR3 length: 15; clone size: many; V gene: TRBV13; J gene: TRBJ2-1; D gene: -; CDR3 protein: CASSLGAGFYNEQFF; CDR3 DNA: TGTGCCAGCAGCTTAGGCGCTGGATTCTACAATGAGCAGTTCTTC
CDR3 length: 14; clone size: many; V gene: TRBV12-3/TRBV12-4; J gene: TRBJ2-5; D gene: -; CDR3 protein: CASSLRGNQETQYF; CDR3 DNA: TGTGCCAGCAGTTTAAGGGGAAACCAAGAGACCCAGTACTTC
CDR3 length: 15; clone size: many; V gene: TRBV11-2; J gene: TRBJ2-2; D gene: TRBD1; CDR3 protein: CASRPTGGKTGELFF; CDR3 DNA: TGTGCCAGCAGACCTACAGGGGGCAAGACCGGGGAGCTGTTTTTT
CDR3 length: 17; clone size: -; V gene: TRBV5-8; J gene: TRBJ2-3; D gene: TRBD2; CDR3 protein: CASSLSLTSGHTDTQYF; CDR3 DNA: TGTGCCAGCAGCTTGAGTTTGACTAGCGGTCACACAGATACGCAGTATTTT
CDR3 length: 12; clone size: many; V gene: TRBV29-1; J gene: TRBJ2-3; D gene: TRBD2; CDR3 protein: CSVGGRADTQYF; CDR3 DNA: TGCAGCGTTGGGGGGAGGGCAGATACGCAGTATTTT
CDR3 length: 15; clone size: many; V gene: TRBV18; J gene: TRBJ2-3; D gene: -; CDR3 protein: CASSPTEEGVDTQYF; CDR3 DNA: TGTGCCAGCTCACCAACCGAGGAAGGGGTGGATACGCAGTATTTT
CDR3 length: 14; clone size: many; V gene: TRBV12-3/TRBV12-4; J gene: TRBJ2-5; D gene: -; CDR3 protein: CASTLGGRFKTQYF; CDR3 DNA: TGTGCCAGCACTTTGGGGGGGCGGTTTAAGACCCAGTACTTC
CDR3 length: 15; clone size: many; V gene: TRBV28; J gene: TRBJ1-1; D gene: -; CDR3 protein: CASSLGTQGHTEAFF; CDR3 DNA: TGTGCCAGCAGTTTAGGGACACAGGGTCACACTGAAGCTTTCTTT